This note documents a single TCR beta chain sequence. These data belong to a study of T cell responses to AZD1222 COVID-19 vaccine. Using immunoSEQ multiplex PCR, the repertoire was profiled, and TCRdb retains in-frame clones only, with some absent. The table records approximately 170,000 clones, approximately 86% of them present only once. This CDR3 is built from 14 residues. Germline V CDR1 and CDR2: SGHNT, YYREEE (reference sequence). The junction had 4 bases not matched to a gene; V was cut back by 3 bases and J by 7 bases. The rearrangement uses TRBV5-4 and TRBJ1-5; TRBD1 matches at 10 bases. The sequencing here drew on peripheral blood, taken 28 days after the second AZD1222 dose. This receptor was obtained from an adult who received the AZD1222 COVID-19 vaccine. Here the CDR3 DNA reads TGTGCCAGCAGCTCGGACAGGGGGGACCAGCCCCAGCATTTT. Protein product: CASSSDRGDQPQHF.